This passage covers 20 T cell receptor beta chains from one sample sequenced in a study of blood T cell repertoires in COVID-19. Sequencing used immunoSEQ multiplex PCR; TCRdb keeps in-frame clones, though not all of them. The table has tens of thousands of clones, 70% to 80% seen once. Source material: peripheral blood. The receptors were gathered from a human donor in a cohort sampled during active COVID-19.

This chain uses TRBV30 with TRBJ2-1; 11 nucleotides align to TRBD1. The CDR3 runs 14 residues. CDR1 GTSNPN and CDR2 SVGIG come from the germline V gene (reference sequence). The V gene end was trimmed by 4 bases and the J gene end by 7 bases; junction bases not matched to a gene: 6. DNA for the CDR3: TGTGCCTGGACCCGGGACAGGGGGTTTAATGAGCAGTTCTTC. The encoded protein is CAWTRDRGFNEQFF.

V gene TRBV28 combines with J gene TRBJ2-7; 12 nucleotides agree with TRBD2. The CDR3 totals 18 residues. V dropped 8 bases and J dropped 4; count of bases not matched to a gene: 18. CDR1 and CDR2 (germline): MDHEN, SYDVKM. The CDR3 DNA reads as TGTGCCAGCCTTGGGGCTAGCGGGAGGGCCGGCTTCCCTTACGAGCAGTACTTC. Translated, it gives CASLGASGRAGFPYEQYF.

The genes are TRBV3-1 (or the pseudogene TRBV3-2) and TRBJ2-4; TRBD2 agrees at 12 bases. CDR1 is LGHDT, CDR2 YNNKEL, per germline (reference sequence). This CDR3 region has 13 residues. J gave up 14 bases and V 4 bases, and 6 bases lay outside the gene matches. The CDR3 nucleotides read TGTGCCAGCAGCCGCAGACTAGCGGGAGACGAGTACTTC. Translating gives CASSRRLAGDEYF.

The chain carries TRBV6-1 and TRBJ1-6, with a weak D call TRBD1 (5 bases). CDR1 and CDR2 from the germline V gene are MNHNS and SASEGT. V dropped 1 base and J dropped 0 bases, with 16 bases sitting between them. The CDR3 contains 19 residues. CDR3 in amino acids: CASSEVGGVGSSYNSPLHF. The CDR3, as DNA: TGTGCCAGCAGTGAAGTGGGGGGGGTAGGGAGCTCCTATAATTCACCCCTCCACTTT.

V gene TRBV27 combines with J gene TRBJ2-7; 12 nucleotides agree with TRBD2. This CDR3 comprises 13 residues. J gave up 13 bases and V 4 bases, and 8 bases lay outside the gene matches. Germline lookup yields CDR1 MNHEY and CDR2 SMNVEV (reference sequence). The CDR3 here is CASSSTSGSQYYF. CDR3 bases: TGTGCCAGCAGTTCGACTAGCGGGAGTCAGTATTACTTC.

The genes are TRBV5-5 and TRBJ2-5; 14 bases align to TRBD2. Losses at the gene ends were 1 base for V and 2 bases for J; bases not matched to a gene: 10. In germline, CDR1 is SGHKS, CDR2 YYEKEE (reference sequence). The CDR3 has 19 amino acids. CDR3 sequence: CASSLRGTSGRFGQETQYF. DNA for the CDR3: TGTGCCAGCAGCTTGAGGGGGACTAGCGGGAGATTCGGGCAAGAGACCCAGTACTTC.

This clone was picked up one time. The V gene is TRBV5-4, the J gene TRBJ2-3; D is undetermined. Germline V CDR1 and CDR2: SGHNT, YYREEE (reference sequence). CDR3 length: 16 amino acids. Trimming pared 0 bases from V and 2 bases from J, leaving 13 bases between. This CDR3 is CASSLDIHPSTDTQYF. As DNA, the CDR3 is TGTGCCAGCAGCTTGGACATTCACCCGTCCACAGATACGCAGTATTTT.

This clone was counted a single time. This chain links TRBV6-2 or TRBV6-3 with TRBJ2-3; 11 bases line up with TRBD2. Per the germline V gene, CDR1 is MNHEY and CDR2 is SVGEGT. J lost 8 bases, V lost 6 bases, and 16 bases had no gene match. The CDR3 has 17 residues. The CDR3 DNA sequence: TGTGCCAGCAGCCCCCCACTAGCGGGGGCCCAGGTGGGTACGCAGTATTTT. Its translation: CASSPPLAGAQVGTQYF.

The V and J genes are TRBV21-1 and TRBJ1-5; the D segment call TRBD1 is taken from the table without a DNA check. TRBV21-1 is assigned pseudogene status. The CDR3 runs 16 residues. The CDR3 DNA reads as TGTGCCAGCAGCAACCCAGGGGGCTTGAGCAATCAGCCCCAGCATTTT. Amino acid sequence: CASSNPGGLSNQPQHF.

This clone showed up just once. The chain links TRBV13 to TRBJ2-3; 8 positions match TRBD2. In germline, CDR1 is PRHDT, CDR2 FYEKMQ (reference sequence). Unmatched junction bases numbered 3, after V lost 2 bases and J lost 5 bases. CDR3 size: 14 residues. CDR3 in amino acids: CASSLTGGVDTQYF. The CDR3 region has the DNA TGTGCCAGCAGCTTAACGGGAGGGGTAGATACGCAGTATTTT.

V and J are TRBV28 and TRBJ1-2; 7 nucleotides line up with TRBD1. Germline lookup yields CDR1 MDHEN and CDR2 SYDVKM. The CDR3 sequence is 14 residues long. J gave up 4 bases and V 7 bases, and 9 bases lay outside the gene matches. DNA for the CDR3: TGTGCCAGCATGATGAGACAGGGCTTCTATGGCTACACCTTC. Amino acids: CASMMRQGFYGYTF.

The chain recombines TRBV6-5 with TRBJ1-3; D might be TRBD1 (5 bases). V lost 6 bases to trimming and J lost 0 bases, with 12 bases between them. This CDR3 region has 15 residues. From germline, CDR1 is MNHEY and CDR2 SVGAGI. Here the CDR3 DNA reads TGTGCCAGCAGAAGACAGCGCAACTCTGGAAACACCATATATTTT. Translation: CASRRQRNSGNTIYF.

This clone has a handful of counts. V is TRBV30 and J is TRBJ1-4; tentatively, D is TRBD1 (6 bases). Trimming cost V 7 bases and J 7 bases, with 13 bases left between them. Germline-derived CDR1 and CDR2 are GTSNPN and SVGIG (reference sequence). The CDR3 loop spans 12 amino acids. DNA for the CDR3: TGTGCCTTACAGGGCCCTAGTGAAAAACTGTTTTTT. Its translation: CALQGPSEKLFF.

This clone was recorded a few times. The chain has TRBV29-1 and TRBJ2-1; 7 bases agree with TRBD2. Germline CDR1 SQVTM, CDR2 ANQGSEA. This CDR3 contains 13 residues. J gave up 9 bases and V 6 bases, and 11 bases lay outside the gene matches. Here the CDR3 DNA reads TGCAGCGTAGCCGGACTAGGGCGTGGTGAGCAGTTCTTC. The encoded protein is CSVAGLGRGEQFF.

The genes are TRBV29-1 and TRBJ2-1, with TRBD1 matching over 7 bases. J lost 1 base, V lost 7 bases, and 4 bases had no gene match. The CDR3 covers 13 residues. Germline assignment: CDR1 SQVTM and CDR2 ANQGSEA. The CDR3 region has the DNA TGCAGCGCCCTACAGGGGTCCTACAATGAGCAGTTCTTC. It codes for CSALQGSYNEQFF.

CDR3 sequence: CASSLSPASRGIQYF. The CDR3 nucleotides read TGTGCCAGCAGCTTATCTCCAGCTTCCCGCGGCATTCAGTACTTC. The chain combines TRBV7-2 with TRBJ2-4; D not resolved. The ends were cut back, 2 bases at V and 9 bases at J, with 17 bases in the middle. Germline V gives CDR1 SGHTA, CDR2 FQGNSA. This CDR3 contains 15 residues.

The CDR3 region has the DNA TGTGCCATCACGGAAGGAGGGGGCCCAGAGACCCAGTACTTC. Its translation: CAITEGGGPETQYF. The genes are TRBV10-3 and TRBJ2-5; tentatively, D is TRBD1 (7 bases). CDR3 length: 14 residues. Trimming took off 7 bases at V and 4 bases at J, with 16 bases between the two ends. Per germline, CDR1 ENHRY and CDR2 SYGVKD.

The chain recombines TRBV5-6 with TRBJ2-5, with TRBD2 as a possible D gene (5 bases). Between the trimmed V and J ends, which lost 4 bases and 5 bases, there was a span of 12 bases. Germline CDR1 is SGHDT and CDR2 is YYEEEE. This CDR3 comprises 13 residues. The CDR3 DNA is TGTGCCAGCAGCCCGGTCGGGGTGGAGACCCAGTACTTC. Protein: CASSPVGVETQYF.

This clone showed up just once. The sample contains more than one DNA sequence encoding this CDR3. The chain carries TRBV7-2 and TRBJ2-3; D gene uncertain. CDR1 is SGHTA and CDR2 is FQGNSA in the germline V gene. The CDR3 extends over 12 amino acids. V lost 6 bases, J lost 0 bases, and 4 bases lay in between. The CDR3 nucleotides read TGTGCCAGCAGTCCTAGCACAGATACGCAGTATTTT. Translated, it gives CASSPSTDTQYF. Full variable domain (remainder filled in from reference TRBV7-2 and TRBJ2-3): GAGVSQSPSNKVTEKGKDVELRCDPISGHTALYWYRQSLGQGLEFLIYFQGNSAPDKSGLPSDRFSAERTGGSVSTLTIQRTQQEDSAVYLCASSPSTDTQYFGPGTRLTVL.

The chain has TRBV11-3 and TRBJ2-7; D might be TRBD1 (5 bases). This CDR3 is built from 15 residues. The germline CDR1 and CDR2 sequences are SGHNT and YENEEA. Trimming removed 5 bases at V and 5 bases at J, with 19 bases between. CDR3 sequence reads: CASSLGSGPRNEQYF. CDR3 bases: TGTGCCAGCAGCCTCGGCTCAGGGCCTCGGAACGAGCAGTACTTC.